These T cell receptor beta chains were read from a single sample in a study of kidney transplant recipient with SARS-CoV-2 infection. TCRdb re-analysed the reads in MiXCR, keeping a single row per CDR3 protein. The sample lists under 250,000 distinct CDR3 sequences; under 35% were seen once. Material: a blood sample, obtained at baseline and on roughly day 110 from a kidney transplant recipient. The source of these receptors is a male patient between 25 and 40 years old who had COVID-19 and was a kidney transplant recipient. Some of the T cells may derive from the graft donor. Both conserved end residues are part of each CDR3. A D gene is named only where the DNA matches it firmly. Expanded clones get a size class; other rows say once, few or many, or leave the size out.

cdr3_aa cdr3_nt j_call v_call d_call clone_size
CASSLSNTAGKTYGYTF TGTGCCAGCAGTCTTAGTAACACAGCAGGAAAGACCTATGGCTACACCTTC TRBJ1-2 TRBV12-3/TRBV12-4 . many
CASSGSVSARKTYGYTF TGTGCCAGCAGCGGTAGTGTTTCAGCTCGAAAGACCTATGGCTACACCTTC TRBJ1-2 TRBV7-4 . many
CASSMTSTSRKTYGYTF TGCGCCAGCAGTATGACTTCCACTTCTAGAAAGACCTATGGCTACACCTTC TRBJ1-2 TRBV10-2 . many
CASSPGTLRGDEQFF TGTGCCAGCAGCCCCGGGACACTGCGAGGGGATGAGCAGTTCTTC TRBJ2-1 TRBV7-9 . few
CASRTTVHYGYTF TGTGCCAGCAGAACGACCGTCCACTATGGCTACACCTTC TRBJ1-2 TRBV28 . many
CASSLEVAWYNEQFF TGTGCCAGCAGCTTAGAAGTAGCCTGGTACAATGAGCAGTTCTTC TRBJ2-1 TRBV7-6 . few
CASKGGPSSYEQYF TGTGCCAGTAAGGGAGGGCCCAGCTCCTACGAGCAGTACTTC TRBJ2-7 TRBV19 TRBD2 many
CATSDFKAEGRETQYF TGTGCCACCAGTGATTTTAAGGCGGAGGGGCGTGAGACCCAGTACTTC TRBJ2-5 TRBV24-1 . few
CASSPLGLSDYEQYF TGTGCCAGCAGCCCCTTGGGACTATCCGACTACGAGCAGTACTTC TRBJ2-7 TRBV9 TRBD2 .
CAASGGLNTEAFF TGTGCCGCCAGCGGGGGGCTGAACACTGAAGCTTTCTTT TRBJ1-1 TRBV15 . few
CASSIPNDLGKTYGYTF TGTGCCAGCAGCATTCCAAACGATCTCGGAAAGACCTATGGCTACACCTTC TRBJ1-2 TRBV11-3 . many
CASSLGVAGFLAKNIQYF TGTGCCAGCAGCTTAGGGGTAGCGGGATTTCTAGCCAAAAACATTCAGTACTTC TRBJ2-4 TRBV13 TRBD2 many
CASSLQAGSYNEQFF TGCGCCAGCAGCTTGCAAGCGGGATCCTACAATGAGCAGTTCTTC TRBJ2-1 TRBV5-1 TRBD2 .
CASKSPSVRRTYGYTF TGCGCCAGCAAGAGCCCATCGGTTCGAAGGACCTATGGCTACACCTTC TRBJ1-2 TRBV5-1 . .